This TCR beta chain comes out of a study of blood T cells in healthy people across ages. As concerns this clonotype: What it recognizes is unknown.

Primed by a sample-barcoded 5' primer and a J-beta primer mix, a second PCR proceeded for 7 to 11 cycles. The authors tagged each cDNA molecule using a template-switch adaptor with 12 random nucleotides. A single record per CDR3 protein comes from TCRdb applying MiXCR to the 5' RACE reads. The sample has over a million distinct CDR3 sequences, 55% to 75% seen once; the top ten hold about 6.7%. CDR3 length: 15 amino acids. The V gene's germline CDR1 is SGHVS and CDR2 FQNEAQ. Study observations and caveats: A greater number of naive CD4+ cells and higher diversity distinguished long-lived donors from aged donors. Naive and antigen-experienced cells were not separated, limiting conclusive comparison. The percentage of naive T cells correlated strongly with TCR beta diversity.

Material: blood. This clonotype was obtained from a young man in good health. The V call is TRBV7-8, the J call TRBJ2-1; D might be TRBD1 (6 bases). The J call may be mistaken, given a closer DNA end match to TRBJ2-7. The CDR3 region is CASRSGTRDHNEQYF. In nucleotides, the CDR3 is TGTGCCAGCAGATCCGGGACACGAGATCACAATGAGCAGTACTTC.